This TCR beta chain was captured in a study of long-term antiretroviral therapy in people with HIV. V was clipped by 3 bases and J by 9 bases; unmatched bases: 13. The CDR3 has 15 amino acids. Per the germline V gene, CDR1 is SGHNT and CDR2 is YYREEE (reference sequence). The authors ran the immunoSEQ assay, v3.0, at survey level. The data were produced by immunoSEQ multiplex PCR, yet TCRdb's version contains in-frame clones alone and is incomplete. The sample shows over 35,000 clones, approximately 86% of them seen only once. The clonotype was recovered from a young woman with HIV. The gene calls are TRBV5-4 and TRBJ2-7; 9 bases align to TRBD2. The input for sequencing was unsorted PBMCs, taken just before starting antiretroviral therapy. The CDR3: CASSSNSGRGLGQYF. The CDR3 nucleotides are TGTGCCAGCAGCTCCAATAGCGGGAGAGGTCTCGGGCAGTACTTC.